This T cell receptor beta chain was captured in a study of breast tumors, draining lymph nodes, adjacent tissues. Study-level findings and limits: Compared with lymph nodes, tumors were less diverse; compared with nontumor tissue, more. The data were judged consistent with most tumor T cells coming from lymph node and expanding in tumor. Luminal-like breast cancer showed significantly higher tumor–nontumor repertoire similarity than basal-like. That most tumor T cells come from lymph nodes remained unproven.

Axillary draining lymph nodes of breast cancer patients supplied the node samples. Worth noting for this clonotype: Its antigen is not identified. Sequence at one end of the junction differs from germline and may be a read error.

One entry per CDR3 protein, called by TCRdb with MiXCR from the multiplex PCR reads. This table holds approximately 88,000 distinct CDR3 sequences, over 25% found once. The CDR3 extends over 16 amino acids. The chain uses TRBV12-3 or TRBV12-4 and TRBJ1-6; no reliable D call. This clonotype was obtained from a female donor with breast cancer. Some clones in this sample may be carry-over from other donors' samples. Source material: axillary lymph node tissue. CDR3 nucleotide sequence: TGTGCCAGCAGTTTCCAATGGAGCTCCTATAGTTCACCCCTCCACTTT. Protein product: CASSFQWSSYSSPLHF.